The 17 T cell receptor beta chains in this list originate from one sample, sequenced in a study of blood T cell repertoires in COVID-19. This table comes from immunoSEQ multiplex PCR, and its TCRdb copy is limited to in-frame clones, with some not included. Of about 240,000 clones listed, roughly four fifths are singletons. The sample consisted of peripheral blood. Every receptor here comes from a woman older than 75 with acute or convalescent COVID-19.

This rearrangement joins TRBV5-6 to TRBJ1-1; 7 bases match TRBD1. The CDR3 totals 14 residues. The germline gives CDR1 SGHDT, CDR2 YYEEEE. Losses at the gene ends were 4 bases for V and 10 bases for J; bases not matched to a gene: 13. CDR3 region: CASSLRQGDRRAFF. CDR3 sequence (DNA): TGTGCCAGCAGCCTAAGACAGGGTGATCGGCGAGCTTTCTTT.

The gene calls are TRBV7-3 and TRBJ2-1; tentatively, D is TRBD2 (6 bases). V gave up 5 bases and J gave up 0 bases, with 11 bases separating them. The CDR3 has 15 amino acids. The germline gives CDR1 SGHTA, CDR2 FQGTGA. The CDR3 here is CASSPGRGSYNEQFF. DNA for the CDR3: TGTGCCAGCAGCCCCGGGCGGGGCTCCTACAATGAGCAGTTCTTC. Full variable domain (remainder filled in from reference TRBV7-3 and TRBJ2-1): GAGVSQTPSNKVTEKGKYVELRCDPISGHTALYWYRQSLGQGPEFLIYFQGTGAADDSGLPNDRFFAVRPEGSVSTLKIQRTERGDSAVYLCASSPGRGSYNEQFFGPGTRLTVL.

The rearrangement uses TRBV27 and TRBJ2-7, with D possibly TRBD1 on 5 matching bases. V dropped 3 bases and J dropped 0 bases, with 6 bases sitting between them. This CDR3 spans 13 amino acids. Per germline, CDR1 MNHEY and CDR2 SMNVEV (reference sequence). The CDR3 DNA sequence: TGTGCCAGCAGTTTCAGGGTCTCCTACGAGCAGTACTTC. This gives the protein CASSFRVSYEQYF.

This chain connects TRBV2 to TRBJ1-4; D remains ambiguous. The V end was cut by 6 bases, the J end by 6 bases, with 14 bases between. Looked up from germline, CDR1 is SNHLY and CDR2 is FYNNEI. The CDR3 loop spans 14 amino acids. The CDR3 region is CASSETPVDEKLFF. The DNA of the CDR3 is TGTGCCAGCAGCGAGACTCCCGTGGATGAAAAACTGTTTTTT.

The chain joins TRBV19 to TRBJ1-6; TRBD1 is a possible D gene (6 bases). Germline values: CDR1 LNHDA, CDR2 SQIVND (reference sequence). The CDR3 contains 12 residues. Trimming shortened V by 10 bases and J by 10 bases, and 14 bases separated the two germline ends. The CDR3 DNA follows: TGTGCCACTCAGAAAACAGGGTCACCCCTCCACTTT. Translation gives CATQKTGSPLHF.

This clone was detected only a few times. V and J are TRBV11-1 and TRBJ1-5; no clear D. This CDR3 region has 13 residues. Germline loops: CDR1 SGHAT, CDR2 FQDESV (reference sequence). The V gene lost 3 bases and the J gene lost 0 bases, with 3 bases spanning the gap. In nucleotides, the CDR3 is TGTGCCAGCAGCTTTAATAGCAATCAGCCCCAGCATTTT. This translates into CASSFNSNQPQHF.

The rearrangement joins TRBV2 to TRBJ2-2, with D tentatively TRBD2 (5 bases). Per germline, CDR1 SNHLY and CDR2 FYNNEI. The CDR3 has 11 residues. V lost 8 bases and J 6 bases, leaving 7 bases between the germline ends. In DNA form, the CDR3 reads TGTGCCAGCGGCGGGCCCGGGGAGCTGTTTTTT. It yields the protein CASGGPGELFF.

This clone was detected a few times. The chain couples TRBV19 to TRBJ1-1; a weak D match, TRBD1 (6 bases). The length of the CDR3 is 14 residues. Germline V gene sequence: CDR1 LNHDA, CDR2 SQIVND (reference sequence). Trimming took off 3 bases at V and 0 bases at J, with 8 bases between the two ends. CDR3 amino acids: CASSMWGLNTEAFF. DNA for the CDR3: TGTGCCAGTAGTATGTGGGGGCTGAACACTGAAGCTTTCTTT.

The chain links TRBV7-8 to TRBJ1-3; D is unresolved. Germline lookup yields CDR1 SGHVS and CDR2 FQNEAQ. V lost 5 bases to trimming and J lost 0 bases, with 17 bases between them. The CDR3 runs 17 residues. The CDR3 sequence is CASSPPSTNPSGNTIYF. The CDR3 nucleotides are TGTGCCAGCAGCCCCCCTTCCACAAATCCCTCTGGAAACACCATATATTTT.

The rearrangement links TRBV28 to TRBJ1-6; D is uncertain. The V gene lost 2 bases and the J gene lost 5 bases, with 7 bases spanning the gap. Germline CDR1 MDHEN, CDR2 SYDVKM. This CDR3 has 14 amino acids. The CDR3 DNA sequence: TGTGCCAGCAGTTTAGGGCAGAATAATTCACCCCTCCACTTT. Residues: CASSLGQNNSPLHF.

V and J are TRBV7-2 and TRBJ2-1; D perhaps matches TRBD2 (6 bases). V lost 5 bases to trimming and J lost 6 bases, with 17 bases between them. CDR1 and CDR2 from the germline V gene are SGHTA and FQGNSA. This CDR3 spans 15 amino acids. This chain's CDR3 is CASSRTFGGTNEQFF. The CDR3 bases are TGTGCCAGCAGCCGGACATTTGGAGGGACCAATGAGCAGTTCTTC.

The chain has TRBV13 and TRBJ2-7; perhaps TRBD2 as D (5 bases). CDR3 length: 15 amino acids. With 0 bases removed from V and 2 bases from J, the gap between germline ends came to 11 bases. Per the germline V gene, CDR1 is PRHDT and CDR2 is FYEKMQ (reference sequence). CDR3 sequence reads: CASSLGSGVPYEQYF. The DNA for the CDR3 is TGTGCCAGCAGCTTAGGGTCCGGGGTTCCCTACGAGCAGTACTTC. Combining the CDR3 with reference TRBV13 and TRBJ2-7 gives the whole variable domain AAGVIQSPRHLIKEKRETATLKCYPIPRHDTVYWYQQGPGQDPQFLISFYEKMQSDKGSIPDRFSAQQFSDYHSELNMSSLELGDSALYFCASSLGSGVPYEQYFGPGTRLTVT.

This clone occurred once. The chain joins TRBV2 to TRBJ2-5; perhaps TRBD2 as D (5 bases). Per germline, CDR1 SNHLY and CDR2 FYNNEI. With 8 bases removed from V and 5 bases from J, the gap between germline ends came to 15 bases. This CDR3 is built from 13 residues. CDR3 in DNA: TGTGCCAGCGCCTATAGAGGGCGGGAGACCCAGTACTTC. This codes for CASAYRGRETQYF.

CDR3 sequence reads: CASSRQGRGTEAFF. CDR3 DNA sequence: TGTGCCAGCAGTAGACAGGGGAGAGGGACTGAAGCTTTCTTT. The rearrangement joins TRBV28 to TRBJ1-1; 8 nucleotides line up with TRBD1. The CDR3 runs 14 residues. Germline V gives CDR1 MDHEN, CDR2 SYDVKM. The V segment lost 5 bases and the J segment 5 bases; nucleotides outside the gene matches: 7.

The rearrangement links TRBV3-1 (or the pseudogene TRBV3-2) to TRBJ1-3; 7 positions agree with TRBD1. This CDR3 contains 18 residues. The ends lost 1 base at V and 3 bases at J; junction bases unmatched: 12. CDR1 is LGHDT and CDR2 is YNNKEL in the germline V gene (reference sequence). CDR3 in DNA: TGTGCCAGCAGCCAAGTGATGCTACAGGGGCCTGGTGGAAACACCATATATTTT. Protein sequence: CASSQVMLQGPGGNTIYF.

The J gene is TRBJ1-3, the V gene TRBV9; D remains unclear. Trimming removed 4 bases from V and 4 bases from J, with 9 bases in between. CDR1 and CDR2 (germline): SGDLS, YYNGEE. The CDR3 has 13 amino acids. DNA for the CDR3: TGTGCCAGCAGCTCGGGGATCGGAAACACCATATATTTT. This gives the protein CASSSGIGNTIYF.

The gene calls are TRBV6-5 and TRBJ1-2, with 9 bases matching TRBD1. Trimming cost V 6 bases and J 5 bases; bases outside gene matches: 10. The CDR3 extends over 15 amino acids. Germline V gene lookup returns CDR1 MNHEY and CDR2 SVGAGI. CDR3 in DNA: TGTGCCAGCAGACGACCGGGACAGGGAGGGTATGGCTACACCTTC. It encodes CASRRPGQGGYGYTF.